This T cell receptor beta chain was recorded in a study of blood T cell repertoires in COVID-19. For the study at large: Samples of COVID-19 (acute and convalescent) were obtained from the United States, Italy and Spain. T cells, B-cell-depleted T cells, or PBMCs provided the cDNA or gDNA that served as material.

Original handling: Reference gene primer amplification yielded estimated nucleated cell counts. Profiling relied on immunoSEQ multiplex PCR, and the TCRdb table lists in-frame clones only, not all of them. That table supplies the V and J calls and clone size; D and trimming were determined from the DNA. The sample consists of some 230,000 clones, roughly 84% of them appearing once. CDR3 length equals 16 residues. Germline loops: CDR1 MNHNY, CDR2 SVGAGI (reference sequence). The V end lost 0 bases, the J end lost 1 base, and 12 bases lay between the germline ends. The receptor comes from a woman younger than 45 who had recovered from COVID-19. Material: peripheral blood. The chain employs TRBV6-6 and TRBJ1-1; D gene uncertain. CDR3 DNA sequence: TGTGCCAGCAGTTACTCAGGCGAGGGTTCGAACACTGAAGCTTTCTTT. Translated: CASSYSGEGSNTEAFF.